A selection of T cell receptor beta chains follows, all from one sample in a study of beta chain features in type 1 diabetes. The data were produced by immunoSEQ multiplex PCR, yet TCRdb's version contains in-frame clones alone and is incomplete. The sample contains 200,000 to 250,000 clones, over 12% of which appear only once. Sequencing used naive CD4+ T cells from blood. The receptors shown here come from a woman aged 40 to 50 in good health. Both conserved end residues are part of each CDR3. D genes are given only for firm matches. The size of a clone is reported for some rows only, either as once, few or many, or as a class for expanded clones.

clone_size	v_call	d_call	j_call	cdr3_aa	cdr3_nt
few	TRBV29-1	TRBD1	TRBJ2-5	CSGGDRKETQYF	TGCAGCGGAGGGGACAGGAAAGAGACCCAGTACTTC
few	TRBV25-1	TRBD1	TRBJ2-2	CASTGTGVTGELFF	TGTGCCAGCACAGGGACAGGGGTCACCGGGGAGCTGTTTTTT
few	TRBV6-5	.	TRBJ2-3	CASSRLTGTDTQYF	TGTGCCAGCAGTCGACTGACAGGCACAGATACGCAGTATTTT
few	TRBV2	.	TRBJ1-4	CASSDQGKEKLFF	TGTGCCAGCAGTGACCAGGGGAAAGAAAAACTGTTTTTT
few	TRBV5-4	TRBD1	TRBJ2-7	CASSGDRRSYEQYF	TGTGCCAGCAGCGGGGACAGGCGCTCCTACGAGCAGTACTTC
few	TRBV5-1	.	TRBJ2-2	CASSLGQENTGELFF	TGCGCCAGCAGCTTGGGACAGGAGAACACCGGGGAGCTGTTTTTT
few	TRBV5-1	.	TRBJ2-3	CASRPGQSTDTQYF	TGCGCCAGCAGGCCGGGACAAAGCACAGATACGCAGTATTTT
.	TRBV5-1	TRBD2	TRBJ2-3	CASSSQTSGGKDTQYF	TGCGCCAGCAGCTCCCAAACTAGCGGGGGGAAGGATACGCAGTATTTT
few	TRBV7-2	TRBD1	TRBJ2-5	CASSFGTGGAGETQYF	TGTGCCAGCAGCTTTGGGACAGGGGGCGCCGGAGAGACCCAGTACTTC
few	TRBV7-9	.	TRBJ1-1	CAIHTRDTEAFF	TGTGCCATCCACACCAGGGACACTGAAGCTTTCTTT
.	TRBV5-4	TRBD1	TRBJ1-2	CASSPAGQGGGYTF	TGTGCCAGCAGCCCGGCCGGACAGGGCGGTGGCTACACCTTC
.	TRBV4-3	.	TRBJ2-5	CASSQDMYQETQYF	TGCGCCAGCAGCCAAGATATGTACCAAGAGACCCAGTACTTC
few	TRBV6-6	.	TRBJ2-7	CASSYLPSALGEQYF	TGTGCCAGCAGTTACCTCCCCAGCGCCCTGGGCGAGCAGTACTTC
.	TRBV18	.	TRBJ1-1	CASSPPAGINEAFF	TGTGCCAGCTCACCACCGGCAGGAATCAATGAAGCTTTCTTT
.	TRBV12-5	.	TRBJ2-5	CASGPGGVREETQYF	TGTGCTAGTGGCCCTGGTGGCGTCAGGGAAGAGACCCAGTACTTC
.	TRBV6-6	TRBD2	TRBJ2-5	CASSPRGGEDQETQYF	TGTGCCAGCAGCCCTCGGGGGGGAGAAGACCAAGAGACCCAGTACTTC
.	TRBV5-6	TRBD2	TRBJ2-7	CASSVRGTTYEQYF	TGTGCCAGCAGCGTCCGAGGGACTACCTACGAGCAGTACTTC
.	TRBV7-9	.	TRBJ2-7	CASSLEGGPLYEQYF	TGTGCCAGCAGCTTAGAGGGGGGGCCACTTTACGAGCAGTACTTC
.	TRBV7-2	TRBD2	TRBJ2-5	CASSPTSGGQETQYF	TGTGCCAGCAGCCCCACTAGCGGGGGCCAAGAGACCCAGTACTTC
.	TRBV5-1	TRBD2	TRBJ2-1	CASSLELAGNNEQFF	TGCGCCAGCAGCTTGGAGTTAGCGGGTAACAATGAGCAGTTCTTC
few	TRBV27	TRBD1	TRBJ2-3	CASSPTGLTDTQYF	TGTGCCAGCAGCCCGACAGGGCTTACAGATACGCAGTATTTT
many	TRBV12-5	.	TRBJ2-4	CASGDGGVNIQYF	TGTGCTAGTGGTGACGGCGGGGTAAACATTCAGTACTTC
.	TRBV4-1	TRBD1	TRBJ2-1	CASSQPPRDSYNEQFF	TGCGCCAGCAGCCAACCACCACGGGACAGTTACAATGAGCAGTTCTTC
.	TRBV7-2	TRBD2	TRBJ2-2	CASSLDAGTSAGELFF	TGTGCCAGCAGCTTAGACGCCGGGACTAGCGCCGGGGAGCTGTTTTTT
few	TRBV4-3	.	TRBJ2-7	CASSQDGSGSSYEQYF	TGCGCCAGCAGCCAAGATGGGTCGGGAAGCTCCTACGAGCAGTACTTC
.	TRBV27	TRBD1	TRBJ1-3	CASRMGQDSGNTIYF	TGTGCCAGCAGAATGGGACAGGACTCTGGAAACACCATATATTTT
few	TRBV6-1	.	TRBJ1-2	CASSETPASYGYTF	TGTGCCAGCAGTGAAACCCCAGCGAGCTATGGCTACACCTTC
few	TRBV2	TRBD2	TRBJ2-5	CAGIGTSGGGSETQYF	TGTGCCGGCATCGGGACTAGCGGGGGGGGTTCGGAGACCCAGTACTTC
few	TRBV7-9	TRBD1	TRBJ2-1	CASSLGHINWDRAYNEQFF	TGTGCCAGCAGCTTAGGACACATAAATTGGGACAGGGCTTACAATGAGCAGTTCTTC
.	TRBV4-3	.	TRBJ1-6	CASSQAKGGGSPLHF	TGCGCCAGCAGCCAAGCAAAGGGGGGGGGTTCACCCCTCCACTTT
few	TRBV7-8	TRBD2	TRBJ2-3	CASSLVTRGGQDTQYF	TGTGCCAGCAGCTTAGTTACGCGGGGGGGCCAAGATACGCAGTATTTT
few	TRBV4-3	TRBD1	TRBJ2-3	CASSQDYRDRGRDTQYF	TGCGCCAGCAGCCAAGATTACCGGGACAGGGGTCGAGATACGCAGTATTTT
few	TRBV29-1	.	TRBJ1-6	CSVELLGMQSHNSPLHF	TGCAGCGTTGAGTTACTAGGGATGCAGTCCCATAATTCACCCCTCCACTTT
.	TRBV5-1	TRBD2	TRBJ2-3	CASSLASGGPTDTQYF	TGCGCCAGCAGCTTGGCTAGCGGGGGGCCCACAGATACGCAGTATTTT
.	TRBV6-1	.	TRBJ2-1	CASSFLNEQFF	TGTGCCAGCAGCTTCCTCAATGAGCAGTTCTTC
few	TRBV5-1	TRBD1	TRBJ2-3	CASSLSGTGTDTQYF	TGCGCCAGCAGCTTGTCCGGGACAGGGACAGATACGCAGTATTTT
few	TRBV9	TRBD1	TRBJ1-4	CASSVSGTVNEKLFF	TGTGCCAGCAGCGTCTCCGGGACAGTCAATGAAAAACTGTTTTTT
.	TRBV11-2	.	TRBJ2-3	CASSLISSPLGDTQYF	TGTGCCAGCAGCTTAATTTCTAGCCCTCTCGGAGATACGCAGTATTTT
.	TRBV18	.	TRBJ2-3	CASASGADTQYF	TGTGCCAGCGCTTCCGGGGCAGATACGCAGTATTTT
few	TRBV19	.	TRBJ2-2	CASSERELTGELFF	TGTGCCAGTAGTGAGAGGGAACTAACCGGGGAGCTGTTTTTT
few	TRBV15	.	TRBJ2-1	CATSRDTMAGIDEQFF	TGTGCCACCAGCAGAGATACGATGGCAGGGATCGATGAGCAGTTCTTC
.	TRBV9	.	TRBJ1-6	CASSVSTGSSYNSPLHF	TGTGCCAGCAGCGTATCGACAGGCAGCTCCTATAATTCACCCCTCCACTTT
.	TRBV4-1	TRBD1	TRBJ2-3	CASSQGQGTLTDTQYF	TGCGCCAGCAGCCAAGGACAGGGAACCCTCACAGATACGCAGTATTTT
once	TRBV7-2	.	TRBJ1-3	CASSPQTTDVNTIYF	TGTGCCAGCAGCCCTCAGACAACCGACGTAAACACCATATATTTT
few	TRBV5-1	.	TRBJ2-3	CASSLEARTSQYF	TGCGCCAGCAGCTTGGAGGCTAGAACGTCGCAGTATTTT
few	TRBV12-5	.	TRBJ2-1	CASALFFGSYNEQFF	TGTGCTAGTGCCCTGTTCTTCGGCTCCTACAATGAGCAGTTCTTC
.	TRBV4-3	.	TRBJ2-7	CASSQEAGISYEQYF	TGCGCCAGCAGCCAAGAGGCAGGGATCTCCTACGAGCAGTACTTC
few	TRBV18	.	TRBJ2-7	CASSPPAGRSEQYF	TGTGCCAGCTCACCACCCGCAGGGAGGTCCGAGCAGTACTTC
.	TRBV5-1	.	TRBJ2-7	CASSLGQSSYEQYF	TGCGCCAGCAGCTTGGGACAGAGCTCCTACGAGCAGTACTTC
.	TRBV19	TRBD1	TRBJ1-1	CASTSGQGATEAFF	TGTGCCAGTACCTCGGGACAGGGGGCGACTGAAGCTTTCTTT
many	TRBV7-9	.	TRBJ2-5	CASTPQETQYF	TGTGCCAGCACCCCTCAAGAGACCCAGTACTTC
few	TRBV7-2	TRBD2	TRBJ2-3	CASSSLGSGGFHTQYF	TGTGCCAGCAGCTCCCTTGGTAGCGGGGGTTTCCATACGCAGTATTTT
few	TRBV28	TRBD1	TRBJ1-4	CASSFRGTGDEKLFF	TGTGCCAGCAGTTTTCGGGGGACAGGGGATGAAAAACTGTTTTTT